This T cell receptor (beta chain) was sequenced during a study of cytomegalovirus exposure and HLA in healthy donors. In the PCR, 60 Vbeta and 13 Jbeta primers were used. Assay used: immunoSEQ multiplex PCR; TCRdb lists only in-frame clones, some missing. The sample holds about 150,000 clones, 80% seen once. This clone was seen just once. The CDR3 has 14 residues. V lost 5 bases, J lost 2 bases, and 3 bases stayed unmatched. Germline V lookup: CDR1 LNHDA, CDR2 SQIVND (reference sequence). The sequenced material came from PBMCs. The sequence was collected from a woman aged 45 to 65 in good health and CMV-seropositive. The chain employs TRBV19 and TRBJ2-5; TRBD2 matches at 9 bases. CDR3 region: CASSGLAGQETQYF. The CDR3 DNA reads TGTGCCAGTAGTGGTCTAGCGGGGCAAGAGACCCAGTACTTC.